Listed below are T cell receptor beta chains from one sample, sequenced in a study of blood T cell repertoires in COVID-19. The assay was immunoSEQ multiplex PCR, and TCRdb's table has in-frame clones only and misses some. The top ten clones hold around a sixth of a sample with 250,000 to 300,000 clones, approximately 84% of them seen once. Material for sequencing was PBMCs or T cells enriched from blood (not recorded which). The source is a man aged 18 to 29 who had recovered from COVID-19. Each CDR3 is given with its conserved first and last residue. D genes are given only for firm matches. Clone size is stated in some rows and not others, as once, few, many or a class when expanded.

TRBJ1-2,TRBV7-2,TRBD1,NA,TGTGCCAGCAGCTTAGGGGCGGAGGGGGCGTACTATGGCTACACCTTC,CASSLGAEGAYYGYTF
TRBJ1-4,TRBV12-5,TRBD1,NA,TGTGCTAGTGGCCCCACAGGGGAAACTAATGAAAAACTGTTTTTT,CASGPTGETNEKLFF
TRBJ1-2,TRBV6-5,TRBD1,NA,TGTGCCAGCAGTTACTCGCGGACAGGGTGGAACTATGGCTACACCTTC,CASSYSRTGWNYGYTF
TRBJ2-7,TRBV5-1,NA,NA,TGCGCCAGCAGCTTGGCCGTGGGGGCCAACGAGCAGTACTTC,CASSLAVGANEQYF
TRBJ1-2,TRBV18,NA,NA,TGTGCCAGCTCACCGTCGGAAGGGGACTCGCCAGGCCCTTATGGCTACACCTTC,CASSPSEGDSPGPYGYTF
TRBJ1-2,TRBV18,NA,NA,TGTGCCAGCTCACCATCCGGGGGGGACCGCTATGGCTACACCTTC,CASSPSGGDRYGYTF
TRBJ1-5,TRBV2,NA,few,TGTGCCAGCACCCAGCCCGGGAGGGGCAATCAGCCCCAGCATTTT,CASTQPGRGNQPQHF
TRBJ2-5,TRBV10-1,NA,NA,TGCGCCAGCAGTGCCCAGGTCCAAGAGACCCAGTACTTC,CASSAQVQETQYF
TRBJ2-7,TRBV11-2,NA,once,TGTGCCAGCAGCTTCCGAGACGAGCAGTACTTC,CASSFRDEQYF
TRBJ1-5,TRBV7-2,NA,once,TGTGCCAGCAGCCCCCCGGGGGGTCCTCAGCCCCAGCATTTT,CASSPPGGPQPQHF
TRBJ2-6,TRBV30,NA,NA,TGTGCCTGGAGCGGAGGGGGGGCTGGGGCCAACGTCCTGACTTTC,CAWSGGGAGANVLTF
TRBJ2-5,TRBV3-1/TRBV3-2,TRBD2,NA,TGTGCCAGCAGCCTAGCGGGAGGGCCCTCAGAGACCCAGTACTTC,CASSLAGGPSETQYF
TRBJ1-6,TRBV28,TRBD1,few,TGTGCCAGCGGGACAGGTCGTTCACCCCTCCACTTT,CASGTGRSPLHF
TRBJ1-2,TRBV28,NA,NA,TGTGCCAGCGGGGCCGCGAGGCGGTATGGCTACACCTTC,CASGAARRYGYTF
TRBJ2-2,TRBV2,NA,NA,TGTGCCACCCACCCCGGACCAGGGACCGGGGAGCTGTTTTTT,CATHPGPGTGELFF
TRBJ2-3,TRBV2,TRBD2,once,TGTGCCAGCAGTTCGACCGGGACTAGCGGCACAGATACGCAGTATTTT,CASSSTGTSGTDTQYF
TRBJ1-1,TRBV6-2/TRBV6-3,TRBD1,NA,TGTGCCAGCAGTTATACAGGGGAGGCCACTGAAGCTTTCTTT,CASSYTGEATEAFF
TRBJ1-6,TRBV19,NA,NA,TGTGCCAGTAGATACCCGGGGGATTTTAATTCACCCCTCCACTTT,CASRYPGDFNSPLHF
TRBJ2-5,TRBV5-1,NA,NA,TGCGCCAGCAGCACGGCAGGGAGGGGGGAGACCCAGTACTTC,CASSTAGRGETQYF
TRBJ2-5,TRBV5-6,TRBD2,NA,TGTGCCAGCAGCTTGGCTCTAGCGGGGGCAGAGACCCAGTACTTC,CASSLALAGAETQYF
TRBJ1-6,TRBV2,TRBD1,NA,TGTGCCAGCACCGACAGGGGGCGTTCACCCCTCCACTTT,CASTDRGRSPLHF
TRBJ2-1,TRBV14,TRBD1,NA,TGTGCCAGCAGCGCACAGGGGAATGAGCAGTTCTTC,CASSAQGNEQFF
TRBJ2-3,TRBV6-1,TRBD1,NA,TGTGCCAGCAGTGCAAGACGGACAGGGGGCGGGACAGATACGCAGTATTTT,CASSARRTGGGTDTQYF
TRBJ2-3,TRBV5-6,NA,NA,TGTGCCAGCCGATTGGGGGGGCTGCTAGATACGCAGTATTTT,CASRLGGLLDTQYF
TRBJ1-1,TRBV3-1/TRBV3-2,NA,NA,TGTGCCAGCAGCCAGGGAGAGACTGAAGCTTTCTTT,CASSQGETEAFF
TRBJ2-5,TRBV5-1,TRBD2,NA,TGCGCCAGCAGGCCGGGACTAGCGGGAGAGACCCAGTACTTC,CASRPGLAGETQYF
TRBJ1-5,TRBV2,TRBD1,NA,TGTGCCAGCAGTAGGGACAGGGGGAGCAATCAGCCCCAGCATTTT,CASSRDRGSNQPQHF
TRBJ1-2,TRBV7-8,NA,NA,TGTGCCAGCAGCTTAGCGCTCCGGGGGGACTATGGCTACACCTTC,CASSLALRGDYGYTF
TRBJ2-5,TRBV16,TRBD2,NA,TGTGCCAGCAGCCAATCGGCCCTCGGGGGGGCCCAAGAGACCCAGTACTTC,CASSQSALGGAQETQYF
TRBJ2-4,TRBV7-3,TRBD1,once,TGTGCCAGCAGCTTAGAGGACAGGGTAGCCAAAAACATTCAGTACTTC,CASSLEDRVAKNIQYF
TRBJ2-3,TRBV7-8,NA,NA,TGTGCCAGCAGCGCTAGCCTCAGCGATACGCAGTATTTT,CASSASLSDTQYF
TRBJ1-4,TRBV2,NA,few,TGTGCCACCAACAGGGTTCCCAATGAAAAACTGTTTTTT,CATNRVPNEKLFF
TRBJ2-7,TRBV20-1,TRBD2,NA,TGCAGTGCTAGTCGCGGCGGACTAGCGGGATTGTTGGACGAGCAGTACTTC,CSASRGGLAGLLDEQYF
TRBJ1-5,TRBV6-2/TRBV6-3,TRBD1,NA,TGTGCCAGCAGTTTCCACCCCAGGGGGATATACAATCAGCCCCAGCATTTT,CASSFHPRGIYNQPQHF
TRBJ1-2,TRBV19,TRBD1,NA,TGTGCCAGTAATAACAGGGGATCTCTCTATGGCTACACCTTC,CASNNRGSLYGYTF
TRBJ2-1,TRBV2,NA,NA,TGTGCCAGCAGCCCCTCATGGACTATCACCTATGAGCAGTTCTTC,CASSPSWTITYEQFF
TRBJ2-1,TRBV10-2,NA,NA,TGCGCCAACGCCAAAGACAGCTACAATGAGCAGTTCTTC,CANAKDSYNEQFF
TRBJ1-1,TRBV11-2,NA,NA,TGTGCCAGCAGCTTGCGGGAGAACACTGAAGCTTTCTTT,CASSLRENTEAFF
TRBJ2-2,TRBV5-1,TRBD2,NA,TGCGCCAGCAGCCGGGCGGGGGTCGAGCTCGCGAACACCGGGGAGCTGTTTTTT,CASSRAGVELANTGELFF
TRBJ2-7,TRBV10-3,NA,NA,TGTGCCATCAGTCCACAGGAGCCCTACGAGCAGTACTTC,CAISPQEPYEQYF
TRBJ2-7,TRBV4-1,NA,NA,TGCGCCAGCAGCCAGACTAGCTCCTACGAGCAGTACTTC,CASSQTSSYEQYF
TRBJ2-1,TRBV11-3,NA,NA,TGTGCCAGCAGCCCTCGGACTTCGTCGAATGAGCAGTTCTTC,CASSPRTSSNEQFF
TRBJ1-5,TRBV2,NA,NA,TGTGCCAGCAGTGGGCAGTTCAATCAGCCCCAGCATTTT,CASSGQFNQPQHF
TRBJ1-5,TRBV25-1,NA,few,TGTGCCAGCAGTGAACGACACCTCTATAGCAATCAGCCCCAGCATTTT,CASSERHLYSNQPQHF
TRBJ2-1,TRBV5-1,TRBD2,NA,TGCGCCAGCAGCGGGTCGCTAGCGGGAGCGGGTGAGCAGTTCTTC,CASSGSLAGAGEQFF
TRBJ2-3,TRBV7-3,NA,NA,TGTGCCAGCAGCTTAATGTTCTCAGATACGCAGTATTTT,CASSLMFSDTQYF
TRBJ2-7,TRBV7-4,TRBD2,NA,TGTGCCAGCAGCTTAGAAGGGGGACTAGGAGGGGTTTACGAGCAGTACTTC,CASSLEGGLGGVYEQYF
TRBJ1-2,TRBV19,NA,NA,TGTGCCAGTAGGGTGGACAGTAACTATGGCTACACCTTC,CASRVDSNYGYTF
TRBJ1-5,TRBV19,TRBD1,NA,TGTGCCAGTACACCATACGGGACAGGCGATTATAGCAATCAGCCCCAGCATTTT,CASTPYGTGDYSNQPQHF
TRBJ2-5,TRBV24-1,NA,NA,TGTGCCACCAGTGATTTTTCGGCAGCGACCCAAGAGACCCAGTACTTC,CATSDFSAATQETQYF
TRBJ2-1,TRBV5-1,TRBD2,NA,TGCGCCAGCAGCTTGTGGTCCCCCGGGGGGGACAATGAGCAGTTCTTC,CASSLWSPGGDNEQFF
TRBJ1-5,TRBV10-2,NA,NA,TGCGCCAGCAGTGAAGGGGCAGGACCCAGTCAGCCCCAGCATTTT,CASSEGAGPSQPQHF
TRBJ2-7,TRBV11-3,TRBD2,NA,TGTGCCAGCAGCCCTTCAGCGGGGGAAGGTGAGCAGTACTTC,CASSPSAGEGEQYF
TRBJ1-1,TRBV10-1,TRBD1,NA,TGCGCCAGCACCCTAGGACAGGGATACACTGAAGCTTTCTTT,CASTLGQGYTEAFF
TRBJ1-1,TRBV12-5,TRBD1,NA,TGTGCTAGTGGTTTACAGGGGGCTGATGCTTTCTTT,CASGLQGADAFF